This T cell receptor beta chain was recovered during a study of blood T cell repertoires in COVID-19. Study-level background: Samples came from the United States, Italy and Spain, spanning acute and convalescent COVID-19. T cells, B-cell-depleted T cells, or PBMCs supplied cDNA or gDNA.

As processed by the authors: By means of reference gene primer amplification, nucleated cell counts were estimated. Only in-frame clones appear in the TCRdb table, and some are missing; sequencing was by immunoSEQ multiplex PCR. Clonal size and the V and J genes are those of that table, whereas D and trimming came from the DNA. Of roughly 280,000 clones listed, roughly 85% were seen once; the top ten hold approximately 11%. Losses at the gene ends were 6 bases for V and 5 bases for J; bases not matched to a gene: 7. Germline V gives CDR1 SGHAT, CDR2 FQNNGV. This CDR3 region has 14 residues. The rearrangement links TRBV11-2 to TRBJ1-2; 9 positions match TRBD1. The sequence was collected from a woman in her 70s with acute or convalescent COVID-19. The material sequenced was peripheral blood. For the CDR3, the DNA is TGTGCCAGCAGTAAGGACAGGGGCCTTTATGGCTACACCTTC. As protein: CASSKDRGLYGYTF.